This T cell receptor (beta chain) was recorded in a study of shared clonotypes between healthy human individuals. TCRdb keeps only in-frame clones here, not all; method: immunoSEQ multiplex PCR. The sample holds about 2.3 million clones; roughly 92% are singletons and the top ten take 0.3% to 0.45%. In the case of this clone: Other DNA sequences in the sample encode the same CDR3.

The V gene lost 4 bases and the J gene lost 4 bases, with 8 bases spanning the gap. Germline CDR1 SNHLY, CDR2 FYNNEI. The CDR3 length is 12 residues. V is TRBV2 and J is TRBJ2-7, with a weak D call TRBD1 (6 bases). This TCR derives from a man aged 18 to 29 in good health. Some clones in this sample may be carry-over from other donors' samples. Sequenced sample: naive CD4+ T cells from PBMCs. Subset given: CD45RA+ positively selected. The CDR3 loop reads CASSGRGYEQYF. The CDR3 DNA reads as TGTGCCAGCAGTGGAAGGGGGTACGAGCAGTACTTC.